This is a list of T cell receptor beta chains from one sample in a study of cytomegalovirus exposure and HLA in healthy donors. Profiling relied on immunoSEQ multiplex PCR, and the TCRdb table lists in-frame clones only, not all of them. The sample contains some 160,000 clones, roughly 92% of which appear only once. Material: PBMCs. The receptors shown here come from a man younger than 30 in good health and CMV-seronegative. The CDR3 runs from the conserved cysteine through the conserved F or W. A D gene is named only where the DNA matches it firmly. Size values are once, few and many counts, or a class for expanded clones, and some rows have none.

D gene	V gene	J gene	clone size	CDR3 DNA	CDR3 protein
TRBD2	TRBV30	TRBJ2-3	-	TGTGCCTGGAGTGTACACGGGAGCCTAGCGGTCACAGATACGCAGTATTTT	CAWSVHGSLAVTDTQYF
-	TRBV6-5	TRBJ1-1	-	TGTGCCAGCAGTTACGACAGGCTCACTGAAGCTTTCTTT	CASSYDRLTEAFF
-	TRBV6-5	TRBJ1-6	-	TGTGCCAGCAGTTACCAAGTGGCACCTAATTCACCCCTCCACTTT	CASSYQVAPNSPLHF
-	TRBV18	TRBJ2-1	-	TGTGCCAGCTCACCGGGTTGGGGCACTAACAATGAGCAGTTCTTC	CASSPGWGTNNEQFF
-	TRBV7-9	TRBJ2-7	-	TGTGCCAGCAGCGATACCCTTGGAGGGGACGAGCAGTACTTC	CASSDTLGGDEQYF
-	TRBV21-1	TRBJ1-5	-	TGTGCCAGCAGCAAAAACGGGGACAGGGAAAATGGCAATCAGCCCCAGCATTTT	CASSKNGDRENGNQPQHF
TRBD1	TRBV2	TRBJ2-6	-	TGTGCCAGCATACAGGGGGCGCTCGGGGCCAACGTCCTGACTTTC	CASIQGALGANVLTF
TRBD1	TRBV14	TRBJ2-3	-	TGTGCCAGCAGCCAAGTACAGGGGGCGCTGGCAGATACGCAGTATTTT	CASSQVQGALADTQYF
TRBD2	TRBV16	TRBJ2-7	-	TGTGCCAGCAGCCATACGCGGGACTACTACGAGCAGTACTTC	CASSHTRDYYEQYF
-	TRBV7-6	TRBJ2-3	few	TGTGCCAGCAGCTCCCAGACTAGTGCATTCACAGATACGCAGTATTTT	CASSSQTSAFTDTQYF
TRBD2	TRBV30	TRBJ2-5	-	TGTGCCTCCGGATGGACTAGCGGGGAGACCCAGTACTTC	CASGWTSGETQYF
-	TRBV27	TRBJ1-1	-	TGTGCCAGCAGTTTCTCCAGGGGTCCTTTGAACACTGAAGCTTTCTTT	CASSFSRGPLNTEAFF
-	TRBV30	TRBJ2-7	once	TGTGCCTGGAGAGATAGCCTCGGGCAGTACTTC	CAWRDSLGQYF
-	TRBV18	TRBJ1-1	once	TGTGCCAGCTCACCACGTGAGGGGGTAGGCACTGAAGCTTTCTTT	CASSPREGVGTEAFF
TRBD2	TRBV7-9	TRBJ2-2	once	TGTGCCAGCAGCTCCCCCCCCGGCGGGAGAGCCGGGGAGCTGTTTTTT	CASSSPPGGRAGELFF
TRBD1	TRBV2	TRBJ2-1	-	TGTGCCAGCAATTGGGACAGGGGGACCAGAAATGAGCAGTTCTTC	CASNWDRGTRNEQFF
-	TRBV5-6	TRBJ2-1	-	TGTGCCAGCAGCCAAATCTTCCCTAGCTTTGGGCAGTTCTTC	CASSQIFPSFGQFF
TRBD1	TRBV11-2	TRBJ2-1	-	TGTGCCAGCAGCCCCTGGAGGGGGACAGGGTGGGTTGACAATGAGCAGTTCTTC	CASSPWRGTGWVDNEQFF
TRBD2	TRBV18	TRBJ2-3	-	TGTGCCAGCTCTACTGGGACTAGCCCCCTCGCTAGCACAGATACGCAGTATTTT	CASSTGTSPLASTDTQYF
TRBD1	TRBV19	TRBJ1-5	-	TGTGCCAGTAGGGACAGGGGGTTAGGGCCCCAGCATTTT	CASRDRGLGPQHF
TRBD1	TRBV5-1	TRBJ2-6	-	TGCGCCAGCAGCTTGGGACTTGACAGGGGAAGGGCCAACGTCCTGACTTTC	CASSLGLDRGRANVLTF
TRBD1	TRBV7-8	TRBJ1-4	-	TGTGCCAGCAGCCAGACCCGAAGGACAGGCCTTAATGAAAAACTGTTTTTT	CASSQTRRTGLNEKLFF
-	TRBV5-5	TRBJ2-7	-	TGTGCCAGCAGCTTGCTGAGCGAGCAGTACTTC	CASSLLSEQYF
-	TRBV6-5	TRBJ1-1	-	TGTGCCAGCAGTCCCACCGAACACCTCACTGAAGCTTTCTTT	CASSPTEHLTEAFF
-	TRBV27	TRBJ1-2	-	TGTGCCAGCAGTTCGACTCCTAACTATGGCTACACCTTC	CASSSTPNYGYTF
-	TRBV6-1	TRBJ1-1	-	TGTGCCAGCAGTGTATTCCGGGGGGGGAACACTGAAGCTTTCTTT	CASSVFRGGNTEAFF
-	TRBV5-5	TRBJ2-3	-	TGTGCCAGCAGATTTACTCGAACAGATACGCAGTATTTT	CASRFTRTDTQYF
TRBD1	TRBV5-1	TRBJ1-2	-	TGCGCCAGCAGCCTGGGACAGGGGGGCGATGGCTACACCTTC	CASSLGQGGDGYTF
-	TRBV5-1	TRBJ1-6	few	TGCGCCAGCAGCTTGGCGGCAGGGCGGAATTCACCCCTCCACTTT	CASSLAAGRNSPLHF
-	TRBV27	TRBJ2-7	few	TGTGCCAGCAGATCCCGGGACTGGTCCTACGAGCAGTACTTC	CASRSRDWSYEQYF
-	TRBV6-5	TRBJ1-5	-	TGTGCCAGCAGTTACGGAGCGCGGGGCAATCAGCCCCAGCATTTT	CASSYGARGNQPQHF
TRBD1	TRBV6-5	TRBJ2-3	-	TGTGCCAGCAGTTACTTAGGGACAGGGCGGTCAGATACGCAGTATTTT	CASSYLGTGRSDTQYF
TRBD2	TRBV13	TRBJ2-3	-	TGTGCCAGCAGCTTAGTATTAGACGGGAGGGGCACAGATACGCAGTATTTT	CASSLVLDGRGTDTQYF
-	TRBV2	TRBJ1-1	-	TGTGCCAGCAGCCAGGACAGTCAGGGCACTGAAGCTTTCTTT	CASSQDSQGTEAFF
TRBD2	TRBV5-1	TRBJ2-1	-	TGCGCCAGCAGCTTGGAATTAGCGGGGGGACCCTACAATGAGCAGTTCTTC	CASSLELAGGPYNEQFF
TRBD1	TRBV18	TRBJ1-2	-	TGTGCCAGCTCGTCGAAAACAGGGGCGGAGGGCTATGGCTACACCTTC	CASSSKTGAEGYGYTF
-	TRBV2	TRBJ1-5	-	TGTGCCAGCAGTGGGGGGGGCGGACTTCAGCCCCAGCATTTT	CASSGGGGLQPQHF
TRBD1	TRBV18	TRBJ1-6	many	TGTGCCAGCTCACCTGACAGGGGTTCACCCCTCCACTTT	CASSPDRGSPLHF
TRBD2	TRBV5-4	TRBJ2-3	-	TGTGCCAGCAGCCTGGAGGCTAGCGGGGGTAGAAAAGATACGCAGTATTTT	CASSLEASGGRKDTQYF
-	TRBV5-1	TRBJ2-5	-	TGCGCCAGCAGCGAGAGCGAGACCCAGTACTTC	CASSESETQYF
-	TRBV19	TRBJ2-1	once	TGTGCCAGTAGTTGGTCCGAGTACAATGAGCAGTTCTTC	CASSWSEYNEQFF
TRBD1	TRBV15	TRBJ2-5	-	TGTGCCACCAGCAGAGATAGGACAGGGAGTCTCCAAGAGACCCAGTACTTC	CATSRDRTGSLQETQYF
-	TRBV6-5	TRBJ1-5	-	TGTGCCAGCAGCTCACAGAATAGCAATCAGCCCCAGCATTTT	CASSSQNSNQPQHF
-	TRBV11-2	TRBJ1-2	-	TGTGCCAGCAGCTTAGGTGGGCGGGGAGCTAACTATGGCTACACCTTC	CASSLGGRGANYGYTF
TRBD2	TRBV18	TRBJ2-1	-	TGTGCCAGCTCACCACCGGGACTAGGGGGGTACAATGAGCAGTTCTTC	CASSPPGLGGYNEQFF
TRBD1	TRBV2	TRBJ2-5	-	TGTGCCAGCAGTGTAGGGGGACAGGGGGCTCAGGGCTGGACCAGGACCCAAGAGACCCAGTACTTC	CASSVGGQGAQGWTRTQETQYF
TRBD2	TRBV5-1	TRBJ2-3	-	TGCGCCAGCAGCTTACCTAGCGGGGTCACAGATACGCAGTATTTT	CASSLPSGVTDTQYF
TRBD1	TRBV9	TRBJ2-5	-	TGTGCCAGCAGCACAGGGGGTAGAACCCAGTACTTC	CASSTGGRTQYF
TRBD1	TRBV7-6	TRBJ2-2	-	TGTGCCAGCAGCCCGGACAGGGGGCTTAACGGGGAGCTGTTTTTT	CASSPDRGLNGELFF
-	TRBV5-4	TRBJ1-3	once	TGTGCCAGCAGCCCGGACATAGGCTCTGGAAACACCATATATTTT	CASSPDIGSGNTIYF
TRBD2	TRBV7-3	TRBJ2-3	-	TGTGCCAGCAGCTTTAAAGGGCTCTCTAGCGGAGGAAGCACAGATACGCAGTATTTT	CASSFKGLSSGGSTDTQYF
TRBD1	TRBV5-1	TRBJ1-1	-	TGCGCCAGCAGCACTCAACAGGGGTGGGACACTGAAGCTTTCTTT	CASSTQQGWDTEAFF
-	TRBV7-2	TRBJ1-5	-	TGTGCCAGCAGCTGGCAGGCTGATCAGCCCCAGCATTTT	CASSWQADQPQHF
-	TRBV7-2	TRBJ2-1	-	TGTGCCAGCAGCCCTCGGACTAACTACAATGAGCAGTTCTTC	CASSPRTNYNEQFF